This TCR beta chain was obtained from a study of spatial heterogeneity in lung cancer. Turning to the study itself: Mean representation of each unique TCR and UMI combination in the raw reads exceeded 9.5 occurrences. Study-wide results and caveats: Approximate estimated coverage of tumor T cells amounted to around 6.3% for alpha and less than 15% for beta chains. Within tumors, counts of expanded alpha and beta TCRs tracked tumor mutation counts.

By proportion, this clonotype is medium-sized. As yet, its antigen is unknown. Noted time point: sample taken at primary tumor resection. The approximately 79 donors had untreated early-stage non-small cell lung cancer. Whole RNA obtained from tumor, nontumor lung or frozen PBMC underwent sequencing without sorting. Germline lookup yields CDR1 SNHLY and CDR2 FYNNEI. V was shortened by 5 bases and J by 0 bases, with 8 bases between the two germline ends. The CDR3 contains 15 residues. TCRdb independently ran MiXCR on the 5' RACE reads; one entry per CDR3 protein. The sample records 7,500 to 10,000 distinct CDR3 sequences, 4% to 6% being singletons.

The chain has TRBV2 and TRBJ2-6, with D tentatively TRBD1 (6 bases). The receptor was isolated from a female donor with early-stage non-small cell lung cancer. Sequencing was performed on lung tumor tissue, taken at surgery. CDR3 residues: CASSPDSSGANVLTF. The CDR3, as DNA: TGTGCCAGCAGTCCGGACAGCTCTGGGGCCAACGTCCTGACTTTC.